The 26 T cell receptor beta chains given below trace back to one sample, sequenced in a study of blood T cell repertoires in COVID-19 (dated by TCRdb to about 2020). The receptor library was made with the immunoSEQ multiplex PCR assay. The table was pulled from immuneACCESS by TCRdb, which kept in-frame rearrangements only. Such tables lose some clones; where checked, under half of the loss comes from unresolved V genes, and the rest has no known cause. This sample is represented by 200,000 to 250,000 clones; 70% to 90% of them were singletons. Approximately 2% of the sample is held by the ten biggest clonotypes. The sequenced sample was peripheral blood. All receptors derive from a woman aged 40-49 years who had recovered from COVID-19.

This clone has just a few counts. The same CDR3 arises from other DNA sequences in this sample as well. CDR3 DNA: TGTGCCAGCAGCTTGGGTGGGGCTAGCAATCAGCCCCAGCATTTT. It encodes CASSLGGASNQPQHF. This chain links TRBV7-2 with TRBJ1-5, with TRBD1 as a possible D gene (5 bases). The CDR3 runs to 15 residues. V lost 3 bases and J 0 bases, leaving 9 bases between the germline ends. Germline V gene sequence: CDR1 SGHTA, CDR2 FQGNSA.

CDR3 amino acids: CASSTPRAGIMNTEAFF. The CDR3 bases are TGTGCCAGTAGTACCCCTCGGGCAGGGATTATGAACACTGAAGCTTTCTTT. This chain joins TRBV19 and TRBJ1-1; D might be TRBD1 (5 bases). The CDR3 covers 17 residues. Germline V gives CDR1 LNHDA, CDR2 SQIVND (reference sequence). V was clipped by 4 bases and J by 0 bases, with 18 bases between them.

CDR3 residues: CASSYQRGSRQETQYF. Here the CDR3 DNA reads TGTGCCAGCAGTTACCAGCGGGGGAGCAGGCAAGAGACCCAGTACTTC. This chain uses TRBV6-2 or TRBV6-3 with TRBJ2-5; 8 nucleotides line up with TRBD2. The junction had 7 bases not matched to a gene; V was cut back by 2 bases and J by 2 bases. The CDR3 runs 16 residues. The germline CDR1 and CDR2 sequences are MNHEY and SVGEGT.

This chain connects TRBV6-5 to TRBJ2-7, with 7 bases identical to TRBD1. Germline V gene lookup returns CDR1 MNHEY and CDR2 SVGAGI. The CDR3 has 15 amino acids. V shed 0 bases and J 5 bases; nucleotides not matched to a gene: 7. The CDR3 sequence is CASSYSTVGGHEQYF. CDR3 in DNA: TGTGCCAGCAGTTACTCGACCGTAGGGGGCCACGAGCAGTACTTC.

This rearrangement joins TRBV5-1 to TRBJ2-1; 7 positions agree with TRBD1. The V and J ends lost 7 bases and 1 base, in that order; junction bases with no gene match: 5. This CDR3 has 14 amino acids. The germline V gene encodes CDR1 SGHRS and CDR2 YFSETQ. CDR3 protein: CASGTGQSYNEQFF. The CDR3 DNA reads as TGCGCCAGCGGAACGGGACAGTCCTACAATGAGCAGTTCTTC.

This chain connects TRBV9 to TRBJ2-1, with 8 bases fitting TRBD2. This CDR3 has 17 amino acids. Germline V lookup: CDR1 SGDLS, CDR2 YYNGEE. The ends lost 3 bases at V and 5 bases at J; junction bases unmatched: 13. Here the CDR3 DNA reads TGTGCCAGCAGCGCCCTCCCGGGGGGGCGCCAGGACAATGAGCAGTTCTTC. Amino acids: CASSALPGGRQDNEQFF.

The chain links TRBV28 to TRBJ2-7; D may be TRBD2 (5 bases). Germline values: CDR1 MDHEN, CDR2 SYDVKM. Between the trimmed V and J ends, which lost 7 bases and 5 bases, there was a span of 12 bases. CDR3 length: 12 amino acids. CDR3 bases: TGTGCCAGCAACCATCGGGGTAACGAGCAGTACTTC. Translating it yields CASNHRGNEQYF.

The chain joins TRBV27 to TRBJ1-6; TRBD1 is a possible D gene (5 bases). Germline V gene lookup returns CDR1 MNHEY and CDR2 SMNVEV (reference sequence). V was clipped by 6 bases and J by 8 bases, with 14 bases between them. The CDR3 covers 14 residues. This CDR3 is CASSWGSSDSPLHF. CDR3 bases: TGTGCCAGCAGCTGGGGCAGCTCTGATTCACCCCTCCACTTT.

The gene calls are TRBV6-2 or TRBV6-3 and TRBJ2-7, with 8 bases fitting TRBD1. V shed 4 bases and J 5 bases; nucleotides not matched to a gene: 10. The CDR3 runs 15 residues. Germline loops: CDR1 MNHEY, CDR2 SVGEGT. The CDR3 here is CASSSAGQANHEQYF. CDR3 coding DNA: TGTGCCAGCAGTTCCGCGGGACAGGCCAACCACGAGCAGTACTTC.

The CDR3: CASSPVRQRGAYNEQFF. CDR3 nucleotide sequence: TGTGCCAGCTCACCAGTTCGGCAGCGGGGGGCCTACAATGAGCAGTTCTTC. The chain couples TRBV18 to TRBJ2-1; 9 nucleotides align to TRBD2. Germline CDR1 is KGHSH and CDR2 is LQKENI. This CDR3 region has 17 residues. V shed 2 bases and J 2 bases; nucleotides not matched to a gene: 7.

This clone was recorded only once. The V and J genes are TRBV5-1 and TRBJ1-6; the D gene is possibly TRBD1 (6 bases). From germline, CDR1 is SGHRS and CDR2 YFSETQ. The CDR3 runs to 15 residues. V lost 0 bases and J 7 bases, leaving 11 bases between the germline ends. This CDR3 is CASSLEGVRNSPLHF. The CDR3 bases are TGCGCCAGCAGCTTGGAGGGGGTTCGAAATTCACCCCTCCACTTT.

This chain joins TRBV27 and TRBJ2-3, with D perhaps matching TRBD2 (5 bases). Germline V lookup: CDR1 MNHEY, CDR2 SMNVEV (reference sequence). Trimming cost V 7 bases and J 2 bases, with 13 bases left between them. The CDR3 consists of 14 residues. The chain's CDR3 is CASTLGGSTDTQYF. CDR3 coding DNA: TGTGCCAGCACCTTGGGCGGGTCCACAGATACGCAGTATTTT.

This chain links TRBV7-2 with TRBJ2-5; D perhaps matches TRBD2 (5 bases). Trimming pared 1 base from V and 5 bases from J, leaving 14 bases between. This CDR3 is 15 amino acids long. Germline V gene lookup returns CDR1 SGHTA and CDR2 FQGNSA. The CDR3 reads CASSLDGATGETQYF. The CDR3 DNA reads as TGTGCCAGCAGCTTAGATGGCGCAACGGGGGAGACCCAGTACTTC.

The chain links TRBV12-3 or TRBV12-4 to TRBJ2-3; D call uncertain. This CDR3 is 13 amino acids long. V was cut by 4 bases and J by 4 bases, with 9 bases left in between. CDR3: CASSSPFSDTQYF. The CDR3 DNA follows: TGTGCCAGCAGTTCCCCGTTTTCAGATACGCAGTATTTT.

The CDR3, as DNA: TGTGCCAGCAGCGCAGACCCCCACAGGGGGGCCACAGATACGCAGTATTTT. Protein: CASSADPHRGATDTQYF. This chain joins TRBV9 and TRBJ2-3; TRBD1 matches 8 bases. CDR1 SGDLS and CDR2 YYNGEE come from the germline V gene. This CDR3 has 17 amino acids. The V and J ends lost 3 bases and 2 bases, in that order; junction bases with no gene match: 11. The complete variable domain, with remaining parts taken from reference TRBV9 and TRBJ2-3, reads DSGVTQTPKHLITATGQRVTLRCSPRSGDLSVYWYQQSLDQGLQFLIQYYNGEERAKGNILERFSAQQFPDLHSELNLSSLELGDSALYFCASSADPHRGATDTQYFGPGTRLTVL.

This chain connects TRBV28 to TRBJ1-3, with D maybe TRBD1 (6 bases). V lost 8 bases and J 2 bases, leaving 10 bases between the germline ends. Germline V gene lookup returns CDR1 MDHEN and CDR2 SYDVKM. The CDR3 spans 13 residues. Here the CDR3 reads CASRRTAGNTIYF. The CDR3 DNA is TGTGCCAGCCGGCGGACAGCTGGAAACACCATATATTTT.

The rearrangement links TRBV5-1 to TRBJ2-1; D may be TRBD1 (5 bases). V lost 0 bases and J 1 base, leaving 11 bases between the germline ends. Germline CDR1 reads SGHRS; CDR2 reads YFSETQ. CDR3 length: 16 amino acids. In DNA, the CDR3 is TGCGCCAGCAGCTTGGTCTCACAGGCTTCCTACAATGAGCAGTTCTTC. It specifies CASSLVSQASYNEQFF. The full variable domain, rest sourced from reference TRBV5-1 and TRBJ2-1, is KAGVTQTPRYLIKTRGQQVTLSCSPISGHRSVSWYQQTPGQGLQFLFEYFSETQRNKGNFPGRFSGRQFSNSRSEMNVSTLELGDSALYLCASSLVSQASYNEQFFGPGTRLTVL.

This rearrangement joins TRBV20-1 to TRBJ2-5; D call uncertain. The length of the CDR3 is 11 residues. Germline values: CDR1 DFQATT, CDR2 SNEGSKA (reference sequence). Trimming took 6 bases from V and 2 from J, leaving 7 bases between them. The CDR3 loop is CSAQFQETQYF. CDR3 coding DNA: TGCAGTGCCCAGTTTCAAGAGACCCAGTACTTC.

The gene calls are TRBV7-6 and TRBJ2-7; 7 bases agree with TRBD1. This CDR3 has 17 amino acids. The germline V gene encodes CDR1 SGHVS and CDR2 FNYEAQ. Losses at the gene ends were 1 base for V and 2 bases for J; bases not matched to a gene: 11. The DNA of the CDR3 is TGTGCCAGCAGCTTAGGGGTCAGACAGGGCTTACCCTACGAGCAGTACTTC. Protein product: CASSLGVRQGLPYEQYF.

The V gene is TRBV5-4, the J gene TRBJ1-2, with no clear D. The V and J ends lost 0 bases and 2 bases respectively, with 8 bases between them. In germline, CDR1 is SGHNT, CDR2 YYREEE (reference sequence). The CDR3 spans 14 residues. The CDR3 sequence: CASSLGQANYGYTF. The CDR3 DNA reads as TGTGCCAGCAGCTTGGGGCAGGCAAACTATGGCTACACCTTC.

Worth noting for this clone: The same CDR3 arises from other DNA sequences in this sample as well. J is TRBJ1-5 and V is TRBV7-2; D perhaps matches TRBD1 (6 bases). This CDR3 comprises 13 residues. Germline V lookup: CDR1 SGHTA, CDR2 FQGNSA. The ends were cut back, 5 bases at V and 5 bases at J, with 10 bases in the middle. CDR3 coding DNA: TGTGCCAGCAGCCTACAGGGTGATCAGCCCCAGCATTTT. The encoded protein is CASSLQGDQPQHF.

The chain recombines TRBV9 with TRBJ2-3; 7 nucleotides line up with TRBD1. The length of the CDR3 is 14 residues. Germline-derived CDR1 and CDR2 are SGDLS and YYNGEE. After removal of 3 bases from V and 5 bases from J, the junction contained 6 bases not matched to a gene. CDR3 sequence (DNA): TGTGCCAGCAGCGACGACAGGGTGAAAGATACGCAGTATTTT. Its protein is CASSDDRVKDTQYF.

CDR3 amino acids: CASSYVWLTHEQYF. CDR3 coding DNA: TGTGCCAGCAGTTACGTCTGGCTGACACACGAGCAGTACTTC. The rearrangement uses TRBV6-2 or TRBV6-3 and TRBJ2-7, with D unresolved. V lost 2 bases and J 5 bases, leaving 13 bases between the germline ends. This CDR3 has 14 residues. Germline values: CDR1 MNHEY, CDR2 SVGEGT.

The chain recombines TRBV27 with TRBJ2-7; 8 positions match TRBD1. Germline V CDR1 and CDR2: MNHEY, SMNVEV (reference sequence). Losses at the gene ends were 8 bases for V and 4 bases for J; bases not matched to a gene: 10. CDR3 size: 14 residues. CDR3 amino acids: CASGDPRGHYEQYF. CDR3 sequence (DNA): TGTGCCAGCGGAGACCCCAGGGGGCATTACGAGCAGTACTTC.

This chain connects TRBV7-2 to TRBJ2-7, with D maybe TRBD2 (5 bases). The CDR3 loop spans 15 amino acids. Between the trimmed V and J ends, which lost 1 base and 0 bases, there was a span of 10 bases. In germline, CDR1 is SGHTA, CDR2 FQGNSA. As DNA, the CDR3 is TGTGCCAGCAGCTTAGGAGGGCTAGGCTCCTACGAGCAGTACTTC. Its protein is CASSLGGLGSYEQYF.

V is TRBV29-1 and J is TRBJ1-5; 9 nucleotides line up with TRBD1. J lost 4 bases, V lost 4 bases, and 5 bases had no gene match. Germline values: CDR1 SQVTM, CDR2 ANQGSEA. CDR3 length: 14 amino acids. CDR3 in amino acids: CSVAEGQGNQPQHF. CDR3 in DNA: TGCAGCGTTGCCGAGGGACAGGGAAATCAGCCCCAGCATTTT.